This T cell receptor beta chain is from a study of blood T cell repertoires in COVID-19. Study-wide background: The analysed material was cDNA or gDNA that came from T cells, B-cell-depleted T cells, or PBMCs.

Measured with immunoSEQ multiplex PCR; TCRdb has only the in-frame clones, and not every one. The sample lists roughly 120,000 clones; roughly 85% were seen once. The length of the CDR3 is 20 residues. Trimming left V 4 bases short and J 5 bases short, with 31 bases between. Germline V lookup: CDR1 SGHRS, CDR2 YFSETQ. Sequenced: peripheral blood. This sequence was found in a man aged 25 to 45 with acute or convalescent COVID-19. The chain carries TRBV5-1 and TRBJ2-1; weak D call: TRBD2 (5 bases). The CDR3 DNA reads as TGCGCCAGCAGCGATCTAAAGAGACCTGGACTTTTGATGATGAACAATGAGCAGTTCTTC. Protein: CASSDLKRPGLLMMNNEQFF.